The present entry profiles one TCR beta chain with its context. Its antigen is currently unknown. These data originate in a study of monozygotic twins with inflammatory bowel disease. General observations from the study: For repertoire similarity, concordant twins did not differ from discordant twins, possibly because power was limited. Compared with healthy co-twins, IBD patients showed reduced TCRbeta repertoire diversity by inverse Simpson.

Template switching was used to attach UMIs, which incorporated a 6-nucleotide sample barcode. After re-calling the 5' RACE reads, TCRdb lists one entry per CDR3 protein, DNA absent. The table counts about 160,000 distinct CDR3 sequences; 2.8% lies in the top ten. Germline V CDR1 and CDR2: KGHDR, SFDVKD. There are 14 residues in the CDR3. Sequenced input: blood. This clonotype was obtained from a human donor with ulcerative colitis or Crohn's disease, or a healthy co-twin of an affected twin (not recorded which). The V call is TRBV24-1, the J call TRBJ2-5; the TRBD1 assignment by TCRdb is unverifiable without DNA. The CDR3 reads CATSLRTGAETQYF.